This T cell receptor beta chain was found in a study of PD-1 blockade in classical Hodgkin lymphoma. As for this clone: Its specificity is unknown.

Study-level points and caveats: Newly diagnosed patients had baseline TCR diversity that was reportedly lower than that of healthy donors. Anyone who began nivolumab under 1 year after ASCT was excluded.

All the patients suffered relapse after autologous stem cell transplantation, and brentuximab vedotin exposure differed. The authors purified CD4+ T cells from thawed PBMCs by magnetic negative selection. From germline, CDR1 is LGHNA and CDR2 YNFKEQ. This CDR3 spans 14 amino acids. V lost 1 base and J 3 bases, leaving 10 bases between the germline ends. Libraries were prepared by immunoSEQ multiplex PCR; TCRdb keeps only in-frame clonotypes and omits some of them. The sample includes around 13,000 clones, roughly 90% of them seen just once. The sequencing used CD4+ T cells from blood, collected at baseline. This sequence originates from a human donor with classical Hodgkin lymphoma. The V and J genes are TRBV4-2 and TRBJ2-7; D gene unclear. The CDR3 DNA reads as TGTGCCAGCAGCCAAGGAGAAAGGCTCTACGAGCAGTACTTC. Translating it yields CASSQGERLYEQYF.